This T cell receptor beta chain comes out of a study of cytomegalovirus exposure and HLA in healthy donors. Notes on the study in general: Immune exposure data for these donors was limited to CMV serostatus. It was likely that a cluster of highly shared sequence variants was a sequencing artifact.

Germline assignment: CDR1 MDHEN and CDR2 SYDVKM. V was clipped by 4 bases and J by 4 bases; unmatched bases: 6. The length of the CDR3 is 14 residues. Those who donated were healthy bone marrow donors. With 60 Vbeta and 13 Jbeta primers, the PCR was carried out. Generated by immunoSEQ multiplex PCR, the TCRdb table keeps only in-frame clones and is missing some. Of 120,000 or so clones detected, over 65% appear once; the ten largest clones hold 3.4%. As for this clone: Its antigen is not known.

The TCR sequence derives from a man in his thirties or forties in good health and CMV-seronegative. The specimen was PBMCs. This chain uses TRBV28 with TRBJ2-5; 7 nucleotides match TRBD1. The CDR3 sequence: CASSSGQVRETQYF. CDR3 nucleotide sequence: TGTGCCAGCAGTTCTGGACAGGTACGAGAGACCCAGTACTTC.